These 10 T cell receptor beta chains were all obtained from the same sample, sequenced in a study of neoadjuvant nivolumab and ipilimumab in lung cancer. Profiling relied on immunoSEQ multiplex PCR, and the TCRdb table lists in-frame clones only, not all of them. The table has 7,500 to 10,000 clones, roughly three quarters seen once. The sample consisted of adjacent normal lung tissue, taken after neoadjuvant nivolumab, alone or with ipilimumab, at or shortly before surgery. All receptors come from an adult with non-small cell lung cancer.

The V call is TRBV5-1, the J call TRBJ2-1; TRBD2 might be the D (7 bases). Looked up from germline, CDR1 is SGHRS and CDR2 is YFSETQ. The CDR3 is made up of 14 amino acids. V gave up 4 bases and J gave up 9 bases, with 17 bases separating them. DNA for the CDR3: TGCGCCAGCAGCCCCCTTCGGGGGGCCCCTGAGCAGTTCTTC. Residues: CASSPLRGAPEQFF.

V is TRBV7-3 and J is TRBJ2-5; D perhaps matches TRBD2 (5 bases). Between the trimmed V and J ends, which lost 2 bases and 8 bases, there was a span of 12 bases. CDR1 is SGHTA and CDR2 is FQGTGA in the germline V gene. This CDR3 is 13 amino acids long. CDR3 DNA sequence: TGTGCCAGCAGCTTAGGGAACTCGGGAACCCAGTACTTC. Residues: CASSLGNSGTQYF.

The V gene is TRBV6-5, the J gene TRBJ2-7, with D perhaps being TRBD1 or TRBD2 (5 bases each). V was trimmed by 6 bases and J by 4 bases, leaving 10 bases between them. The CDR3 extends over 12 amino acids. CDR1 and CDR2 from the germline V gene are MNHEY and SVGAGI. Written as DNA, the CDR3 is TGTGCCAGCAGCCGAGGGGATTACGAGCAGTACTTC. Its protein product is CASSRGDYEQYF.

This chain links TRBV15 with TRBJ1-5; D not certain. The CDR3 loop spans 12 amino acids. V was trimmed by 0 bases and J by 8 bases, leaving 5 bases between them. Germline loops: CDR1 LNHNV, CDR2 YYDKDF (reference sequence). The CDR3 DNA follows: TGTGCCACCAGCAGAGATCGGGAGCCCCAGCATTTT. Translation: CATSRDREPQHF.

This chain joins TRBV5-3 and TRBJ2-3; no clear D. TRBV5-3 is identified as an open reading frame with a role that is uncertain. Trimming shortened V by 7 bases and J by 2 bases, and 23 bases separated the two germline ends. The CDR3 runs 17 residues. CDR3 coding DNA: TGTGCCAGATACCACCCCAGTTCAGGAGACATCACAGATACGCAGTATTTT. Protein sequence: CARYHPSSGDITDTQYF.

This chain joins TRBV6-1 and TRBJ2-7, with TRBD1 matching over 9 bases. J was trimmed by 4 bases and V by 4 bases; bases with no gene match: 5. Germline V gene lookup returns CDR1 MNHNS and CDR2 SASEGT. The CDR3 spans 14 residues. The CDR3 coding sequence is TGTGCCAGCAGTGCATCTGGGACAGGGTACGAGCAGTACTTC. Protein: CASSASGTGYEQYF.

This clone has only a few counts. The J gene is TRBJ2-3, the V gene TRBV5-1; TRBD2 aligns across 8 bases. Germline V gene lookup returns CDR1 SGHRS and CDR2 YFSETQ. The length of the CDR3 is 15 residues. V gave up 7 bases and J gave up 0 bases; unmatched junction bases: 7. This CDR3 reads CASGRGDPSTDTQYF. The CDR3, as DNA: TGCGCCAGCGGGCGGGGGGACCCAAGCACAGATACGCAGTATTTT.

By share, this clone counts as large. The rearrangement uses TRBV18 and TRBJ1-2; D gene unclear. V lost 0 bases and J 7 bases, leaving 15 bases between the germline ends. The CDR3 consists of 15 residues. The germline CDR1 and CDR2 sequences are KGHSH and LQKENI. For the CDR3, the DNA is TGTGCCAGCTCACCACCGGAGACTATGGCTCCTGGCTACACCTTC. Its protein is CASSPPETMAPGYTF.

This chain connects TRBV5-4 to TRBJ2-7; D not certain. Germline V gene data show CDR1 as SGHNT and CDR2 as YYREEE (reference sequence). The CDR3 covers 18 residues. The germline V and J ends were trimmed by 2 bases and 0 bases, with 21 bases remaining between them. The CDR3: CASSFLDGQSRPSYEQYF. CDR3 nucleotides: TGTGCCAGCAGCTTCCTTGATGGGCAGTCACGGCCCTCCTACGAGCAGTACTTC.

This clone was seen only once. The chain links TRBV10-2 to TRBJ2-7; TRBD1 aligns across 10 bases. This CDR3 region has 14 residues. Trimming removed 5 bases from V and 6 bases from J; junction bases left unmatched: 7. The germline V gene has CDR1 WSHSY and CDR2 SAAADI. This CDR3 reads CASSQTRDRGEQYF. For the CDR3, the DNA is TGCGCCAGCAGTCAGACCCGGGACAGGGGCGAGCAGTACTTC.